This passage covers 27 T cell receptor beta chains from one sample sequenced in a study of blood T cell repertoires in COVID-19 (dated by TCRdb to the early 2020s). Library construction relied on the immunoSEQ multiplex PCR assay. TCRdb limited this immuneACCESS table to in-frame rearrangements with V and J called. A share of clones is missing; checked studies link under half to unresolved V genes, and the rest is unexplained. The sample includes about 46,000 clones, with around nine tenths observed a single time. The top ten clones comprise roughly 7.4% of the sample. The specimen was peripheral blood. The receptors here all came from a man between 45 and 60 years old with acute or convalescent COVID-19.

CDR3 nucleotide sequence: TGCGCCAGCAGCTTGGGGACACTCGACCCCTACGAGCAGTACTTC. It specifies CASSLGTLDPYEQYF. This chain connects TRBV5-1 to TRBJ2-7; possibly TRBD1 for D (5 bases). Germline CDR1 and CDR2: SGHRS and YFSETQ. Deletions cut 0 bases from V and 2 bases from J, with 12 bases between. The CDR3 has 15 amino acids.

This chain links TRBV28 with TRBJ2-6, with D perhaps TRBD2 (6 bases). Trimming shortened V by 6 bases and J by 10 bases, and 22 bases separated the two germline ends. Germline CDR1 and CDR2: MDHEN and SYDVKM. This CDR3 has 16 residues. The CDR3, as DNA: TGTGCCAGCAGCTACCTTCCGGAGGGGAGATTTAACGTCCTGACTTTC. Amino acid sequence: CASSYLPEGRFNVLTF.

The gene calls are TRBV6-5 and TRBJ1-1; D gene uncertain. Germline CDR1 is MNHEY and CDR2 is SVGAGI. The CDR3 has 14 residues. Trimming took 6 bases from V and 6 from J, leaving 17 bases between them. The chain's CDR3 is CASSQLRRPSEAFF. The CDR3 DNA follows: TGTGCCAGCAGCCAACTTCGGAGGCCTTCTGAAGCTTTCTTT.

DNA of the CDR3: TGTGCCAGCAGCTTGACCGGGACACCGGTAGCAGGCTACACCTTC. Residues: CASSLTGTPVAGYTF. J is TRBJ1-2 and V is TRBV5-8, with a weak D call TRBD1 (6 bases). V lost 1 base and J 8 bases, leaving 18 bases between the germline ends. Germline loops: CDR1 SGHTS, CDR2 YDEGEE. The CDR3 loop spans 15 amino acids.

CDR3 coding DNA: TGTGCCACCAGTGATTTGCCGGGACAGGGTAATGAAGCTTTCTTT. Translating gives CATSDLPGQGNEAFF. The V call is TRBV24-1, the J call TRBJ1-1; 9 bases fit TRBD1. Trimming cost V 0 bases and J 7 bases; bases outside gene matches: 5. The CDR3 totals 15 residues. Germline values: CDR1 KGHDR, CDR2 SFDVKD.

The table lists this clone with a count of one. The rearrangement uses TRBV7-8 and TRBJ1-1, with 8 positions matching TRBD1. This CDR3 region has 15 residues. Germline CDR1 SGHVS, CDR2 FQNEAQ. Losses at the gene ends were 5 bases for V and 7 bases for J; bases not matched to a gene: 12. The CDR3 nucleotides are TGTGCCAGCAGCCAAGGGCAGGGGGCTAAGGTTGAAGCTTTCTTT. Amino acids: CASSQGQGAKVEAFF.

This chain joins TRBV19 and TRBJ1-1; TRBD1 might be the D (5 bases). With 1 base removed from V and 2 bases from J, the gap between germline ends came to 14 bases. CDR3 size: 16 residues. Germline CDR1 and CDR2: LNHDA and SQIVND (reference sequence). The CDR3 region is CASSIGGDGRNTEAFF. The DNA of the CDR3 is TGTGCCAGTAGTATAGGGGGGGACGGGAGAAACACTGAAGCTTTCTTT.

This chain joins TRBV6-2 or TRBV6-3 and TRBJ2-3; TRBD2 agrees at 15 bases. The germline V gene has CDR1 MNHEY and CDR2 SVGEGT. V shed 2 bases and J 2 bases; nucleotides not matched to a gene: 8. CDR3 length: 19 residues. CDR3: CASSYEPGLAGGLTDTQYF. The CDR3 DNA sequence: TGTGCCAGCAGTTACGAACCGGGACTAGCGGGGGGTCTCACAGATACGCAGTATTTT.

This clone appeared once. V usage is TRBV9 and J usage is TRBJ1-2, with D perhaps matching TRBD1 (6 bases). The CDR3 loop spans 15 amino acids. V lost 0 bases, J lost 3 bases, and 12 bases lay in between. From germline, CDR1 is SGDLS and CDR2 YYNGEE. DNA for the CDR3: TGTGCCAGCAGCGTAGGGACAGAAAGTTACTATGGCTACACCTTC. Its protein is CASSVGTESYYGYTF.

CDR3 residues: CASSSQVILAKNIQYF. As DNA, the CDR3 is TGTGCCAGCAGCTCCCAGGTGATACTAGCCAAAAACATTCAGTACTTC. The chain uses TRBV7-9 and TRBJ2-4; the D is unclear. Germline CDR1 reads SEHNR; CDR2 reads FQNEAQ (reference sequence). V lost 4 bases and J lost 0, with 13 bases in between. This CDR3 has 16 residues. The full variable domain, its missing parts supplied by reference TRBV7-9 and TRBJ2-4, is DTGVSQNPRHKITKRGQNVTFRCDPISEHNRLYWYRQTLGQGPEFLTYFQNEAQLEKSRLLSDRFSAERPKGSFSTLEIQRTEQGDSAMYLCASSSQVILAKNIQYFGAGTRLSVL.

CDR3 nucleotides: TGTGCCAGCAGTTTATTGGGGAGCACTGAAGCTTTCTTT. Protein: CASSLLGSTEAFF. The chain uses TRBV27 and TRBJ1-1; D is uncertain. CDR3 length equals 13 residues. V was pared by 1 base and J by 4 bases, with 7 bases between. Germline V gene lookup returns CDR1 MNHEY and CDR2 SMNVEV (reference sequence).

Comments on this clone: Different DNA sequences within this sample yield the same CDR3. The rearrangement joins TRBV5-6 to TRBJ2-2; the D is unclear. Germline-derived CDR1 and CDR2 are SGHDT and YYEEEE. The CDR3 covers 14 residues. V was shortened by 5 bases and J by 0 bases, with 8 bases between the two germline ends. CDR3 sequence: CASSNSANTGELFF. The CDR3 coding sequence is TGTGCCAGCAGTAACAGTGCGAACACCGGGGAGCTGTTTTTT.

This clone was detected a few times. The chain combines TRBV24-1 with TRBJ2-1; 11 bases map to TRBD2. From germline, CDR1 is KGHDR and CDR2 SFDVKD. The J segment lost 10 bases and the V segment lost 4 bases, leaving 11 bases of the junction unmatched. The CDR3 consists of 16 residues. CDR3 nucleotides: TGTGCCACCAGTGACTCCGGACTAGCGGGTGGTCGGGAGCAGTTCTTC. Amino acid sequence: CATSDSGLAGGREQFF.

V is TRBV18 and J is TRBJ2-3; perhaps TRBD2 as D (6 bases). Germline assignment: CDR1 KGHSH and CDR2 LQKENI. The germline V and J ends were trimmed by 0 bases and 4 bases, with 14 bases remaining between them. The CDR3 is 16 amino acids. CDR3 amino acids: CASSPPGGARADTQYF. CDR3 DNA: TGTGCCAGCTCACCACCGGGCGGGGCGAGGGCAGATACGCAGTATTTT.

In DNA, the CDR3 is TGTGCCACCAGTGATCGCCGACAGAGCCCCACCGGGGAGCTGTTTTTT. It is translated as CATSDRRQSPTGELFF. The chain has TRBV24-1 and TRBJ2-2, with a tentative D call TRBD1 (5 bases). The V end lost 3 bases, the J end lost 4 bases, and 14 bases lay between the germline ends. Germline lookup yields CDR1 KGHDR and CDR2 SFDVKD. The CDR3 is made up of 16 amino acids.

As DNA, the CDR3 is TGTGCCAGCTCACCGGGACAGGCCGGAGATACGCAGTATTTT. Translated, it gives CASSPGQAGDTQYF. The V call is TRBV18, the J call TRBJ2-3; 8 positions match TRBD1. Germline CDR1 and CDR2: KGHSH and LQKENI. V was clipped by 3 bases and J by 5 bases; unmatched bases: 4. The CDR3 runs to 14 residues.

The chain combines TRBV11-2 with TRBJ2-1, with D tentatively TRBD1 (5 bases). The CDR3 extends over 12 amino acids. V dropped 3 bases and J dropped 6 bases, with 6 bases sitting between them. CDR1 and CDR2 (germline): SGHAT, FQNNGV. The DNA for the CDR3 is TGTGCCAGCAGCTTGGGGCCCAATGAGCAGTTCTTC. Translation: CASSLGPNEQFF.

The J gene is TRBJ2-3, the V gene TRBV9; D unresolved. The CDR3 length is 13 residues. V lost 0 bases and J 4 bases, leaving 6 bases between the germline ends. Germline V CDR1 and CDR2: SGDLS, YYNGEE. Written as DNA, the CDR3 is TGTGCCAGCAGCGTAGTAAGCGCAGATACGCAGTATTTT. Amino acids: CASSVVSADTQYF.

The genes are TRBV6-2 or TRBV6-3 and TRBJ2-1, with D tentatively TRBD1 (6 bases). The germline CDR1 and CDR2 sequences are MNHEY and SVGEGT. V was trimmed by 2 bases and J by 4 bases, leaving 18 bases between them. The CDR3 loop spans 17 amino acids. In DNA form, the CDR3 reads TGTGCCAGCAGTTACACAAAAGGGACACTTTTTTACAATGAGCAGTTCTTC. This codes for CASSYTKGTLFYNEQFF.

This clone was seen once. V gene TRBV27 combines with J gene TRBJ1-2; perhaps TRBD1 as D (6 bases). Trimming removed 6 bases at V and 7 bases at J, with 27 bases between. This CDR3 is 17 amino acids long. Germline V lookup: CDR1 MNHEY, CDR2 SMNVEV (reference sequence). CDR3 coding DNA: TGTGCCAGCAGCCCCCGAAGGGCAGGGGAAGTGGTACGTGGCTACACCTTC. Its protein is CASSPRRAGEVVRGYTF.

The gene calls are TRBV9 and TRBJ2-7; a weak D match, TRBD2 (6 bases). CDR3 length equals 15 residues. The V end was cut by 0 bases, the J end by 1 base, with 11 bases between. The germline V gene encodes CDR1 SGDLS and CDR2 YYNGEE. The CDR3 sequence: CASSVGSGESYEQYF. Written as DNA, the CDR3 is TGTGCCAGCAGCGTAGGGTCGGGGGAGTCCTACGAGCAGTACTTC.

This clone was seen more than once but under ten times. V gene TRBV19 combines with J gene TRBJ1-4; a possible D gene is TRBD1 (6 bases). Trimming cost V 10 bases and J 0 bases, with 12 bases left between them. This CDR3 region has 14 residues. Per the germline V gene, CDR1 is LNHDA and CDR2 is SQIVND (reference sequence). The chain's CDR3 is CATSQGPTNEKLFF. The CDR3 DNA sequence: TGTGCCACCTCACAGGGCCCAACTAATGAAAAACTGTTTTTT.

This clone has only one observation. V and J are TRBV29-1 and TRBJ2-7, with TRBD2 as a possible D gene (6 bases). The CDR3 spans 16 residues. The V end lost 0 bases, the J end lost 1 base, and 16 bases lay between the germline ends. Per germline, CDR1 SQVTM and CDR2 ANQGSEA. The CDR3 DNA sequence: TGCAGCGTTGAAGATCGGGGGACCGCGGCGTCCTACGAGCAGTACTTC. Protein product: CSVEDRGTAASYEQYF.

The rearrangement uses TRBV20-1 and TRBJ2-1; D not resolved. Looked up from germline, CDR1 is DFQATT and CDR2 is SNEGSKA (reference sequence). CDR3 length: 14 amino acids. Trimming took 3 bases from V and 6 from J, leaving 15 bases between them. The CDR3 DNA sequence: TGCAGTGCTAGTAAGCCCTACAGCCTCAATGAGCAGTTCTTC. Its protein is CSASKPYSLNEQFF.

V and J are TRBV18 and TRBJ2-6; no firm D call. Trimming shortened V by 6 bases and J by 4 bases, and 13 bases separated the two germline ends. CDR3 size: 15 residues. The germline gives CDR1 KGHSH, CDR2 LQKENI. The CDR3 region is CASSTLESGANVLTF. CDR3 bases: TGTGCCAGCTCTACTCTGGAGTCCGGGGCCAACGTCCTGACTTTC.

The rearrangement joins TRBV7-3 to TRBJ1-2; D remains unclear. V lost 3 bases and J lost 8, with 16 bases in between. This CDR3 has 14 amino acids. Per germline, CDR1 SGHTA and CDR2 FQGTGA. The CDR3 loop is CASSFNAGVGGYTF. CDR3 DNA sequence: TGTGCCAGCAGCTTTAATGCGGGTGTGGGGGGCTACACCTTC.

DNA of the CDR3: TGTGCCAGCACTTCTAGCGGGTCTTACAATGAGCAGTTCTTC. This sequence encodes CASTSSGSYNEQFF. The chain combines TRBV2 with TRBJ2-1, with TRBD2 matching over 8 bases. Per the germline V gene, CDR1 is SNHLY and CDR2 is FYNNEI. The CDR3 spans 14 residues. Trimming cost V 7 bases and J 4 bases; bases outside gene matches: 6.